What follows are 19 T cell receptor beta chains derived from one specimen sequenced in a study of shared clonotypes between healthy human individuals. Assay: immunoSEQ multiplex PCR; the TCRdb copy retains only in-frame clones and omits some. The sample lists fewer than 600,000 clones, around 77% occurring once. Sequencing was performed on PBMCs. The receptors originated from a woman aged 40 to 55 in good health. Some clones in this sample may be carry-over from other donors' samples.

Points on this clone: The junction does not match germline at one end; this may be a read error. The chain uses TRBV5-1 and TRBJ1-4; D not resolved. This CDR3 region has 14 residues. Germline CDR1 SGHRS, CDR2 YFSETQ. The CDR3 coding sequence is TGTGCCAGCAGCCCTAGCCGCCCGATCGAAAAACTGTTTTTT. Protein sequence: CASSPSRPIEKLFF.

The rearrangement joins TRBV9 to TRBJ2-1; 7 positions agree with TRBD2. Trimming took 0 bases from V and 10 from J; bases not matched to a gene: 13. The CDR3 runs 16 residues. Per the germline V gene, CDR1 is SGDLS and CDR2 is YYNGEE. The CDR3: CASSVVGSGGAGEQFF. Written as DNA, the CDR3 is TGTGCCAGCAGCGTAGTGGGGTCGGGGGGAGCGGGAGAGCAGTTCTTC.

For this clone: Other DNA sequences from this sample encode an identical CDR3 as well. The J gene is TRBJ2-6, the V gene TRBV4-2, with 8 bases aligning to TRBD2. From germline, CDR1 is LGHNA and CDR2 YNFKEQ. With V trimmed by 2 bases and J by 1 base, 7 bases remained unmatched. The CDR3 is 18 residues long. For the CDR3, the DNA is TGTGCCAGCAGCCAATCTGAGGGCGGGGGGTCTGGGGCCAACGTCCTGACTTTC. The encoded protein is CASSQSEGGGSGANVLTF.

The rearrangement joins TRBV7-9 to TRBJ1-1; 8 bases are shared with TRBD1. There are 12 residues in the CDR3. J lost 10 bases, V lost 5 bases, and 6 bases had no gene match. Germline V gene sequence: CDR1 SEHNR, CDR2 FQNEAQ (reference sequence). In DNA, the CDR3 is TGTGCCAGCAGCAAAGACAGGGGTTCAGCTTTCTTT. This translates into CASSKDRGSAFF. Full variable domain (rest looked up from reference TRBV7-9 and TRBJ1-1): DTGVSQNPRHKITKRGQNVTFRCDPISEHNRLYWYRQTLGQGPEFLTYFQNEAQLEKSRLLSDRFSAERPKGSFSTLEIQRTEQGDSAMYLCASSKDRGSAFFGQGTRLTVV.

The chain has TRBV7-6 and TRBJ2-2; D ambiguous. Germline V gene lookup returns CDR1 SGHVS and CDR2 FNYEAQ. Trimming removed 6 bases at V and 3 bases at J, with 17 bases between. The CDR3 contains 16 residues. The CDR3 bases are TGTGCCAGCAGGACAATGGAACTTACAGACACCGGGGAGCTGTTTTTT. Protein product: CASRTMELTDTGELFF.

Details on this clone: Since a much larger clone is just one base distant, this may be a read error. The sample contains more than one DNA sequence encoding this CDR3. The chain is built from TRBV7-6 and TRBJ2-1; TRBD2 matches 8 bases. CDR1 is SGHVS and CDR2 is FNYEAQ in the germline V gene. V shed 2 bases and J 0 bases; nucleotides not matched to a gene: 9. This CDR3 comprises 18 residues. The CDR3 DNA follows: TGTGCCAGCAGCTTAAGTGCTAGCGGGTTCTCCTCCTACAATGAGCAGTTCTTC. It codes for CASSLSASGFSSYNEQFF.

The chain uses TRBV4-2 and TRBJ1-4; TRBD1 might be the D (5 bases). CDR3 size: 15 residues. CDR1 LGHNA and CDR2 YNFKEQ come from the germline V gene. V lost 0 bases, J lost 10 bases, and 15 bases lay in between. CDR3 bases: TGTGCCAGCAGCCAAGATTGGCAGGGTTTTGGAAAACTGTTTTTT. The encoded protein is CASSQDWQGFGKLFF.

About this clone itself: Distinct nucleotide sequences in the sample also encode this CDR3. The CDR3 spells CASSFAPSYEQYF. CDR3 coding DNA: TGTGCCAGCAGTTTTGCACCATCCTACGAGCAGTACTTC. The chain is built from TRBV28 and TRBJ2-7, with D hard to call. This CDR3 comprises 13 residues. Germline loops: CDR1 MDHEN, CDR2 SYDVKM. The germline V and J ends were trimmed by 3 bases and 1 base, with 7 bases remaining between them.

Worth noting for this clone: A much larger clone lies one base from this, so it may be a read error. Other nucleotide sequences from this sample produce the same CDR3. This chain's CDR3 is CASSVQGNTEAFF. For the CDR3, the DNA is TGTGCCAGCAGCGTACAGGGGAACACTGAAGCTTTCTTT. The V and J genes are TRBV9 and TRBJ1-1; TRBD1 is a possible D gene (5 bases). The CDR3 has 13 residues. V was clipped by 1 base and J by 1 base, with 5 bases between them. Germline-derived CDR1 and CDR2 are SGDLS and YYNGEE.

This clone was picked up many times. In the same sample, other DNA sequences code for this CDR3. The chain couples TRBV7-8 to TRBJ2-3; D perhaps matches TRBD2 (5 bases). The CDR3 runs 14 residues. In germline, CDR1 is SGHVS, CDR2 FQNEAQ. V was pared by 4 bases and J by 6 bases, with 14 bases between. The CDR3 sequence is CASSSEGLGDTQYF. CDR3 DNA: TGTGCCAGCAGCTCAGAGGGCCTCGGGGATACGCAGTATTTT.

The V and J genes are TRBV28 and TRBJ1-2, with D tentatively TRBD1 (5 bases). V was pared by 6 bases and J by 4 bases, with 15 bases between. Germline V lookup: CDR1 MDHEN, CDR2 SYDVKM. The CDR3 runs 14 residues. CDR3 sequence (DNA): TGTGCCAGCAGGGAAGAGGGACCTCCCTATGGCTACACCTTC. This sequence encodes CASREEGPPYGYTF.

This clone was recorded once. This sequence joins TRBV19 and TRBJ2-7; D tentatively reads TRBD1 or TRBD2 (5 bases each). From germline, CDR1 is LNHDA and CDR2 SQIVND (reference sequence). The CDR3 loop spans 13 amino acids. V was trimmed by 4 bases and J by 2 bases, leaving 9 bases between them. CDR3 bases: TGTGCCAGTAGTAGGCAGGGAGCCTACGAGCAGTACTTC. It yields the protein CASSRQGAYEQYF.

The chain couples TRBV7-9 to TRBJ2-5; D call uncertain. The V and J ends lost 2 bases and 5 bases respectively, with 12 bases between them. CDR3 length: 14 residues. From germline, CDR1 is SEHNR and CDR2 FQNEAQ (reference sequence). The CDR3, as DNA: TGTGCCAGCAGCTTACCCCTTTGGCCGGAGACCCAGTACTTC. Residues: CASSLPLWPETQYF.

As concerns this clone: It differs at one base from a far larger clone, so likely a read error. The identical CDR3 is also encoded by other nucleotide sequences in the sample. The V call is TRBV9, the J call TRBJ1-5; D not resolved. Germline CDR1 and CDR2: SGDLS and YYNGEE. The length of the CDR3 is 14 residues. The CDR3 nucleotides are TGCGCCAGCAGCGTAGGTAGCCCCAATCAGCCCCAGCATTTT. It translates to CASSVGSPNQPQHF. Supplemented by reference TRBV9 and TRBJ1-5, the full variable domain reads DSGVTQTPKHLITATGQRVTLRCSPRSGDLSVYWYQQSLDQGLQFLIQYYNGEERAKGNILERFSAQQFPDLHSELNLSSLELGDSALYFCASSVGSPNQPQHFGDGTRLSIL.

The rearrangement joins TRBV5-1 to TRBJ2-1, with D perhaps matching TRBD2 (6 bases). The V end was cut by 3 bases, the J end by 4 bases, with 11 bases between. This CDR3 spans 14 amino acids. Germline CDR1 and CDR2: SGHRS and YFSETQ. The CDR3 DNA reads TGCGCCAGCAGCTCGCGGGACTTATACAATGAGCAGTTCTTC. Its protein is CASSSRDLYNEQFF.

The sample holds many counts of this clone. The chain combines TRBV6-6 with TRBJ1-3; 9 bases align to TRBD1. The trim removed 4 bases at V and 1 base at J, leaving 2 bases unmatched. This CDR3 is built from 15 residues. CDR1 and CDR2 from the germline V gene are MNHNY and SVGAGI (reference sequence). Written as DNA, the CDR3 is TGTGCCAGCAGTTGGGACAGGGCTTCTGGAAACACCATATATTTT. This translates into CASSWDRASGNTIYF.

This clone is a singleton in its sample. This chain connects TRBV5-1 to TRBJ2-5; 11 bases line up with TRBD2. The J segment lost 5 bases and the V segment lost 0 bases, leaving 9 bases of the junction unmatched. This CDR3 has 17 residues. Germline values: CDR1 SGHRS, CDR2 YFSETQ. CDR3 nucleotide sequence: TGCGCCAGCAGCTTGGCCCCTTCTAGCGGGAGGTCTGAGACCCAGTACTTC. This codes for CASSLAPSSGRSETQYF.

The CDR3 spells CASSPPLAGVYEQYF. The CDR3, as DNA: TGTGCCAGCTCACCGCCCCTAGCGGGGGTCTACGAGCAGTACTTC. The gene calls are TRBV18 and TRBJ2-7; TRBD2 matches 10 bases. CDR3 length equals 15 residues. The germline gives CDR1 KGHSH, CDR2 LQKENI. The V and J ends lost 3 bases and 3 bases, in that order; junction bases with no gene match: 5.

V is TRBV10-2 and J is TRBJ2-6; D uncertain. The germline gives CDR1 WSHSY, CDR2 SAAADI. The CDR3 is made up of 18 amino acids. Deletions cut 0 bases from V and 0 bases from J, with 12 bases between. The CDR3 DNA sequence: TGCGCCAGCAGTGAGTCTCCGGGCAGACCCTCTGGGGCCAACGTCCTGACTTTC. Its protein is CASSESPGRPSGANVLTF.